Given below is one T cell receptor beta chain in context. Its specificity is unknown. This sample is drawn from a study of cytomegalovirus exposure and HLA in healthy donors. Trimming took 1 base from V and 3 from J; bases not matched to a gene: 8. The germline gives CDR1 MGHRA, CDR2 YSYEKL. This CDR3 has 17 amino acids. Study results and caveats: A few chains linked to CMV were shown in vitro to be specific for CMV antigens.

Those who donated were healthy bone marrow donors. The PCR made use of 60 Vbeta and 13 Jbeta primers. The method was immunoSEQ multiplex PCR; TCRdb's version includes in-frame clones alone and lacks a portion of them. The repertoire holds 110,000 to 150,000 clones, with 80% to 90% as singletons. This chain joins TRBV4-1 and TRBJ2-7, with 11 positions matching TRBD2. The sample consisted of PBMCs. This TCR was recovered from a boy aged 2 to 9 in good health and CMV-seronegative. The chain's CDR3 is CASSQVAGGPIGYEQYF. CDR3 bases: TGCGCCAGCAGCCAAGTAGCGGGGGGGCCGATCGGCTACGAGCAGTACTTC.